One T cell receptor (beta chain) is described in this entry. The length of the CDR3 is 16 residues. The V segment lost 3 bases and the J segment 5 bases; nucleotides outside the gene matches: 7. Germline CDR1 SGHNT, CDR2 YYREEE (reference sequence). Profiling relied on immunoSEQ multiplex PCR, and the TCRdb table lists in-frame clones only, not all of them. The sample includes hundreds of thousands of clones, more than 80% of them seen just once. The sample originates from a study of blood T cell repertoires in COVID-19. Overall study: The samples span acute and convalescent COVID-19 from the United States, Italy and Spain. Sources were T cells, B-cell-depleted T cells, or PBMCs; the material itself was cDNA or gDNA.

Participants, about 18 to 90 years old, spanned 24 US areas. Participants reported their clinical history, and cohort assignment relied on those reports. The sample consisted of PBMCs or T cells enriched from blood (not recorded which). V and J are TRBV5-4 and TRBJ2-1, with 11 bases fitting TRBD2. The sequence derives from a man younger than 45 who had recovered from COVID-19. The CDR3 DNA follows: TGTGCCAGCAGCTCCTCCCTGACTAGCGGGGACAATGAGCAGTTCTTC. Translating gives CASSSSLTSGDNEQFF. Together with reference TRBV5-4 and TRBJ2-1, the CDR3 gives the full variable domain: ETGVTQSPTHLIKTRGQQVTLRCSSQSGHNTVSWYQQALGQGPQFIFQYYREEENGRGNFPPRFSGLQFPNYSSELNVNALELDDSALYLCASSSSLTSGDNEQFFGPGTRLTVL.